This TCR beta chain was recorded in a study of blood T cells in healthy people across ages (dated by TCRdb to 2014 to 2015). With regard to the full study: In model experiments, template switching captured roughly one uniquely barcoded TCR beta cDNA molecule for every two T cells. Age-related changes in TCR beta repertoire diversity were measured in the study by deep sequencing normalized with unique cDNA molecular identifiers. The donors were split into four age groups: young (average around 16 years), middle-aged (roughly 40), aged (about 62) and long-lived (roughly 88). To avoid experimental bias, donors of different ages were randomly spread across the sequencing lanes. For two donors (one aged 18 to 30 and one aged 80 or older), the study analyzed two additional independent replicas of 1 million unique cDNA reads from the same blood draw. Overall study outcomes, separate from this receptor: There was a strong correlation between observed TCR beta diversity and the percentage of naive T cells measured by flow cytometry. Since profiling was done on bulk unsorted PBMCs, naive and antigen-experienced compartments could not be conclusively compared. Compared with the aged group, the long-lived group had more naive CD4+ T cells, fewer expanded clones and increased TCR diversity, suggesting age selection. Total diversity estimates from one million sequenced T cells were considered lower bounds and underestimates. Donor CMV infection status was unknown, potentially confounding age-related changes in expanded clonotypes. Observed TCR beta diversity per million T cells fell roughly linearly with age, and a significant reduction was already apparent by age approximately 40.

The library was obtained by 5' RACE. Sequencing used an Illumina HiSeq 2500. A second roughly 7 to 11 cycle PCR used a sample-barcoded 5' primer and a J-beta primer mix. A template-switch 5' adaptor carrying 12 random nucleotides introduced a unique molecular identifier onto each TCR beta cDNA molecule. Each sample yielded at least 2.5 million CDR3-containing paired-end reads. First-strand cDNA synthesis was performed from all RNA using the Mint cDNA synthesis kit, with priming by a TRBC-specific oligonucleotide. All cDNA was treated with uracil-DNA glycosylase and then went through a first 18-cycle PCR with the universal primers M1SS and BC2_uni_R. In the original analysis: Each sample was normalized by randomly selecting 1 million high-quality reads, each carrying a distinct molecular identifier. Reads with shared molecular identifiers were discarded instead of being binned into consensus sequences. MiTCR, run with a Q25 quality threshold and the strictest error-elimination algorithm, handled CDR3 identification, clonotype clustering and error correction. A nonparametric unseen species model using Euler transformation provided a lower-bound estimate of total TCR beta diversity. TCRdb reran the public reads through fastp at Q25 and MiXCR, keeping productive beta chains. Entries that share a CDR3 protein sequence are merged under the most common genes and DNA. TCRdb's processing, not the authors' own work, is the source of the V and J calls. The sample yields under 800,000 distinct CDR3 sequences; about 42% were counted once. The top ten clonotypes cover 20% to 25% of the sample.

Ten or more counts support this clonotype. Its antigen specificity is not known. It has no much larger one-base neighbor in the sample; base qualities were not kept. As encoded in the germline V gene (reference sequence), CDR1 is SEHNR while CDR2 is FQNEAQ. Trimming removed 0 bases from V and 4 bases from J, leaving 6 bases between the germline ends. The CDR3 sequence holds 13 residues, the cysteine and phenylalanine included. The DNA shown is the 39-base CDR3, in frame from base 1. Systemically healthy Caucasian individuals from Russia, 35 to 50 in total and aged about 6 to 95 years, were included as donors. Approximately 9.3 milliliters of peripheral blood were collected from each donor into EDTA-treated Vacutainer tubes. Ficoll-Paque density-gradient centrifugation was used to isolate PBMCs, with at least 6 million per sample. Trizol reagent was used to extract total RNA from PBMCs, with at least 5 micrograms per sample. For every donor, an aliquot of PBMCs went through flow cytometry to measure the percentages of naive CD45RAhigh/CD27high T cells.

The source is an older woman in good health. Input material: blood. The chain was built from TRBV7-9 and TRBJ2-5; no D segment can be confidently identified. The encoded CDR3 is CASSLAGSETQYF. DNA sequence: TGTGCCAGCAGCTTAGCGGGGTCAGAGACCCAGTACTTC.